Below, 19 T cell receptor beta chains from the same sample are listed, as sequenced in a study of cytomegalovirus exposure and HLA in healthy donors. This PCR relied on a set of 60 Vbeta primers and 13 Jbeta primers. Clones were read by immunoSEQ multiplex PCR, and TCRdb kept only the in-frame ones, dropping some. The table includes 80,000 to 95,000 clones, around 81% detected once. Sequenced sample: PBMCs. These receptors were collected from a man younger than 35 in good health and CMV-seropositive.

The rearrangement joins TRBV6-5 to TRBJ1-5; possibly TRBD1 for D (6 bases). Trimming stripped 6 bases from V and 6 bases from J, with 9 bases between. This CDR3 is 12 amino acids long. In germline, CDR1 is MNHEY, CDR2 SVGAGI. The CDR3 DNA reads as TGTGCCAGCAGCCAGGGGAGTCAGCCCCAGCATTTT. It yields the protein CASSQGSQPQHF.

The chain is built from TRBV28 and TRBJ2-7, with a possible D match to TRBD2 (5 bases). V gave up 1 base and J gave up 2 bases, with 9 bases separating them. Germline CDR1 and CDR2: MDHEN and SYDVKM. The CDR3 consists of 14 residues. The CDR3 nucleotides are TGTGCCAGCAGTTTATCGGGGAGTACCTACGAGCAGTACTTC. The encoded protein is CASSLSGSTYEQYF.

The rearrangement joins TRBV28 to TRBJ2-5, with TRBD1 matching 9 bases. The CDR3 runs 12 residues. V gave up 6 bases and J gave up 13 bases; unmatched junction bases: 9. The V gene's germline CDR1 is MDHEN and CDR2 SYDVKM. DNA of the CDR3: TGTGCCAGCAGCCGGAACAGGGGGCAACTGTACTTC. Its translation: CASSRNRGQLYF.

The chain uses TRBV28 and TRBJ1-2; TRBD1 is a possible D gene (6 bases). V lost 6 bases, J lost 4 bases, and 12 bases lay in between. Germline V gene lookup returns CDR1 MDHEN and CDR2 SYDVKM. The CDR3 is made up of 13 amino acids. CDR3 sequence reads: CASSFQGIYGYTF. CDR3 DNA sequence: TGTGCCAGCAGCTTCCAGGGGATCTATGGCTACACCTTC.

The rearrangement links TRBV10-3 to TRBJ2-1; 10 nucleotides align to TRBD2. Trimming took 4 bases from V and 6 from J; bases not matched to a gene: 12. The CDR3 is 17 residues long. Germline CDR1 reads ENHRY; CDR2 reads SYGVKD. The CDR3 nucleotides read TGTGCCATCAGTGGGGCGATCCTAGCGGGAGATGGCAATGAGCAGTTCTTC. Amino acid sequence: CAISGAILAGDGNEQFF.

The chain carries TRBV6-5 and TRBJ1-2; no firm D call. The CDR3 extends over 14 amino acids. V lost 4 bases to trimming and J lost 8 bases, with 17 bases between them. The germline gives CDR1 MNHEY, CDR2 SVGAGI. The CDR3 spells CASSSQDPGRGYTF. CDR3 DNA sequence: TGTGCCAGCAGTTCCCAAGATCCAGGCAGAGGCTACACCTTC.

The V call is TRBV5-8, the J call TRBJ2-1, with TRBD2 matching 7 bases. CDR1 is SGHTS, CDR2 YDEGEE, per germline. The CDR3 sequence is 13 residues long. V lost 4 bases and J lost 7; bases outside the gene matches: 5. The CDR3 DNA is TGTGCCAGCAGCATGGGAGGGAAAAATGAGCAGTTCTTC. Encoded protein: CASSMGGKNEQFF.

The chain couples TRBV28 to TRBJ1-1, with D unresolved. Germline lookup yields CDR1 MDHEN and CDR2 SYDVKM. The CDR3 extends over 13 amino acids. V was pared by 2 bases and J by 5 bases, with 9 bases between. DNA for the CDR3: TGTGCCAGCAGTTTAGATGAGCTTACTGAAGCTTTCTTT. Its protein is CASSLDELTEAFF.

This chain links TRBV10-3 with TRBJ2-5, with 7 bases fitting TRBD1. The CDR3 is made up of 13 amino acids. V shed 4 bases, J shed 3 bases, and the junction held 2 bases outside the gene matches. From germline, CDR1 is ENHRY and CDR2 SYGVKD. The CDR3 sequence is CAISGDSEETQYF. The DNA of the CDR3 is TGTGCCATCAGTGGGGACAGCGAAGAGACCCAGTACTTC.

The V call is TRBV15, the J call TRBJ1-2; no definite D call. This CDR3 is 15 amino acids long. The germline CDR1 and CDR2 sequences are LNHNV and YYDKDF (reference sequence). Trimming shortened V by 2 bases and J by 2 bases, and 12 bases separated the two germline ends. The CDR3 region has the DNA TGTGCCACCAGCAGACACCGGGAGGTGAACTATGGCTACACCTTC. Its protein is CATSRHREVNYGYTF.

The DNA for the CDR3 is TGTGCCAGCAGTTACAGACCAAGCGGGGATGACGAGCAGTACTTC. Its protein product is CASSYRPSGDDEQYF. The chain uses TRBV6-6 and TRBJ2-7; 7 positions agree with TRBD2. Germline V gives CDR1 MNHNY, CDR2 SVGAGI (reference sequence). The V segment lost 2 bases and the J segment 5 bases; nucleotides outside the gene matches: 9. The CDR3 is made up of 15 amino acids.

This CDR3 reads CATRVLRTDTQYF. In DNA form, the CDR3 reads TGTGCCACCAGGGTACTTCGCACAGATACGCAGTATTTT. The chain links TRBV19 to TRBJ2-3; possible D gene TRBD1, 5 bases. The CDR3 consists of 13 residues. The germline gives CDR1 LNHDA, CDR2 SQIVND (reference sequence). V lost 10 bases, J lost 1 base, and 12 bases lay in between.

The V and J genes are TRBV28 and TRBJ2-3, with 7 bases identical to TRBD1. V lost 2 bases, J lost 10 bases, and 9 bases stayed unmatched. This CDR3 contains 14 residues. The germline V gene encodes CDR1 MDHEN and CDR2 SYDVKM. In DNA form, the CDR3 reads TGTGCCAGCAGTTTAGACAGGGTAGTCATTGCGCAGTATTTT. Translating gives CASSLDRVVIAQYF.

On this clone itself: One junction end disagrees with the germline gene, perhaps due to a read error. The CDR3 spells CASSIGGASGKLFF. In nucleotides, the CDR3 is TGTGCCAGCAGCATAGGGGGGGCTAGCGGGAAGCTGTTTTTT. The chain links TRBV7-9 to TRBJ2-2; 9 bases fit TRBD2. Germline lookup yields CDR1 SEHNR and CDR2 FQNEAQ (reference sequence). The CDR3 runs to 14 residues.

The chain is built from TRBV18 and TRBJ2-2; D is perhaps TRBD1 (7 bases). Trimming took 3 bases from V and 7 from J, leaving 15 bases between them. The CDR3 runs 15 residues. Per the germline V gene, CDR1 is KGHSH and CDR2 is LQKENI. CDR3 DNA: TGTGCCAGCTCACCCCCCGCAGGGGGGTTCGGGGAGCTGTTTTTT. This translates into CASSPPAGGFGELFF.

The rearrangement links TRBV7-8 to TRBJ1-1; D remains ambiguous. The V end lost 5 bases, the J end lost 2 bases, and 15 bases lay between the germline ends. The CDR3 is made up of 15 amino acids. Germline V CDR1 and CDR2: SGHVS, FQNEAQ. The CDR3 nucleotides are TGTGCCAGCAGCGAGGCGTGGGGAGCCAACACTGAAGCTTTCTTT. Encoded protein: CASSEAWGANTEAFF.

This clone was seen only a few times. The gene calls are TRBV5-8 and TRBJ2-7; a possible D gene is TRBD2 (5 bases). CDR1 is SGHTS and CDR2 is YDEGEE in the germline V gene. Trimming cost V 2 bases and J 9 bases, with 6 bases left between them. The CDR3 contains 10 residues. The CDR3, as DNA: TGTGCCAGCAGCTTTGGACTGCAGTACTTC. Translated: CASSFGLQYF.

The chain links TRBV5-1 to TRBJ2-3; 12 bases match TRBD2. Germline assignment: CDR1 SGHRS and CDR2 YFSETQ. V shed 2 bases, J shed 2 bases, and the junction held 6 bases outside the gene matches. The CDR3 consists of 17 residues. Here the CDR3 reads CASSFTRLAGDTDTQYF. The CDR3, as DNA: TGCGCCAGCAGCTTCACCCGACTAGCGGGAGACACAGATACGCAGTATTTT.

V is TRBV19 and J is TRBJ2-3; 11 positions match TRBD2. V lost 1 base to trimming and J lost 5 bases; unmatched junction nucleotides: 5. CDR1 and CDR2 from the germline V gene are LNHDA and SQIVND (reference sequence). CDR3 length equals 16 residues. In DNA form, the CDR3 reads TGTGCCAGTAGTATAGTAGCGGGAGGGCCCGGAGATACGCAGTATTTT. Residues: CASSIVAGGPGDTQYF.